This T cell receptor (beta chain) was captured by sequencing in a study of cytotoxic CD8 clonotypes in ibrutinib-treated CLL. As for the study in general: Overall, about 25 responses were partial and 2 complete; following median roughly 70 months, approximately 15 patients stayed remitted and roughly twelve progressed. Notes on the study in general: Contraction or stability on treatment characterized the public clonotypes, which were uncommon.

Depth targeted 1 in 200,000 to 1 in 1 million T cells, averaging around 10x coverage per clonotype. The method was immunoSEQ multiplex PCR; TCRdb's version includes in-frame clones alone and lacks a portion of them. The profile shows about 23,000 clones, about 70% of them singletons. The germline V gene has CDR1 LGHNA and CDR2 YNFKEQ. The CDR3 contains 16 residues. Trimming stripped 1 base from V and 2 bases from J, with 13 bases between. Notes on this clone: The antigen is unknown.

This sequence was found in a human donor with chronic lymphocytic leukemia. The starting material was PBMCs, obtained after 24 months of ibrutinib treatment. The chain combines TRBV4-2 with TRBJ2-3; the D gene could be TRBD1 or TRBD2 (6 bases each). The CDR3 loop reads CASSQVGARDTDTQYF. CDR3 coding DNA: TGTGCCAGCAGCCAAGTGGGGGCGCGGGACACAGATACGCAGTATTTT.